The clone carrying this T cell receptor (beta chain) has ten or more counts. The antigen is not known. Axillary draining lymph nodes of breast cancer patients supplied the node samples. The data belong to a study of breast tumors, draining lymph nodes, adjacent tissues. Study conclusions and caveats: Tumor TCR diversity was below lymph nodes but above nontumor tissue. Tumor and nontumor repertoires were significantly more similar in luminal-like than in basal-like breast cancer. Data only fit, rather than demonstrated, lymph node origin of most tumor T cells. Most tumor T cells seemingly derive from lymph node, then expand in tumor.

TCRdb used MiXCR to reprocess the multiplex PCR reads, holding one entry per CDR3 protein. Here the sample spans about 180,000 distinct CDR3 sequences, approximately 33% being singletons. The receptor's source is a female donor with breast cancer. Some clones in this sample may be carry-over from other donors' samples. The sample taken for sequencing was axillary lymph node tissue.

CDR3 residues: CSAGPGTSGRNEQFF. CDR3 nucleotides: TGCAGTGCAGGGCCCGGGACTAGCGGGAGAAATGAGCAGTTCTTC. The rearrangement joins TRBV20-1 to TRBJ2-1; 14 bases match TRBD2. CDR3 length: 15 amino acids. Germline V gene lookup returns CDR1 DFQATT and CDR2 SNEGSKA (reference sequence). The V and J ends lost 6 bases and 7 bases, in that order; junction bases with no gene match: 8.